The source of this T cell receptor (beta chain) is a study of blood T cell repertoires in COVID-19. Study context: Donors in the United States, Italy and Spain gave samples during acute or convalescent COVID-19. T cells, B-cell-depleted T cells, or PBMCs provided the cDNA or gDNA that served as material.

Original analysis: Counts of nucleated cells, estimated from reference gene primer amplification, were obtained. Data came from immunoSEQ multiplex PCR; TCRdb stores just in-frame clones and leaves some out. The V and J calls and clone size come from that table; D and trimming were worked out from the DNA. The sample has approximately 100,000 clones, less than 90% seen once. CDR1 and CDR2 (germline): SEHNR, FQNEAQ (reference sequence). V was cut by 7 bases and J by 5 bases, with 17 bases left in between. CDR3 length equals 14 residues. This TCR derives from an older woman with acute or convalescent COVID-19. Specimen: peripheral blood. V and J are TRBV7-9 and TRBJ1-1; weak D call: TRBD1 (5 bases). As DNA, the CDR3 is TGTGCCAGCACCACCGGGGCAGCGGGGACTGAAGCTTTCTTT. Its translation is CASTTGAAGTEAFF.